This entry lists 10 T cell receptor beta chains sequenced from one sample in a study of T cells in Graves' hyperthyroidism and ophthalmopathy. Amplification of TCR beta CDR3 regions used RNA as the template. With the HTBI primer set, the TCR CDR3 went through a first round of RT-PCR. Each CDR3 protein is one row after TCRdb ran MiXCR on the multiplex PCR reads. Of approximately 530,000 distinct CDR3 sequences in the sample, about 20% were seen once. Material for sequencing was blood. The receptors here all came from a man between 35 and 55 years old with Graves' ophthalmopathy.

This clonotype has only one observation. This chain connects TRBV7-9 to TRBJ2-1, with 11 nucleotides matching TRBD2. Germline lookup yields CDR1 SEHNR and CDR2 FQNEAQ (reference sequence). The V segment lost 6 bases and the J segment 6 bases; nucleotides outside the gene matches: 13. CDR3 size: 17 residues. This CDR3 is CASRPPGVLAGVNEQFF. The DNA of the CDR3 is TGTGCCAGCAGGCCACCAGGGGTACTAGCGGGAGTCAATGAGCAGTTCTTC.

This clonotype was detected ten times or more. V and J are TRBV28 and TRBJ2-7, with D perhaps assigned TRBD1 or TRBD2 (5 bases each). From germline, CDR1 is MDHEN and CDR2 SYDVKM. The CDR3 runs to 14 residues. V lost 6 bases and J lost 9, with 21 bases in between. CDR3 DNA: TGTGCCAGCAGCCTGATTGGGACCCCCGCTGTGCAGTACTTC. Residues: CASSLIGTPAVQYF.

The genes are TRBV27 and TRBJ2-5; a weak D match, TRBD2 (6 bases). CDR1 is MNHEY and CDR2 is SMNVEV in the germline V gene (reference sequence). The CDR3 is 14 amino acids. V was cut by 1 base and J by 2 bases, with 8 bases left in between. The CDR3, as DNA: TGTGCCAGCAGTTTATACGGGGGTCAAGAGACCCAGTACTTC. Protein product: CASSLYGGQETQYF.

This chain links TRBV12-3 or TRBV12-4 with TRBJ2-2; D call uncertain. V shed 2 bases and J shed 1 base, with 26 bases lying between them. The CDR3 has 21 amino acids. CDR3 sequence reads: CASSLSWVSKSSPGNTGELFF. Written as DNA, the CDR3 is TGTGCCAGCAGTTTAAGTTGGGTCAGCAAGTCGAGTCCTGGGAACACCGGGGAGCTGTTTTTT.

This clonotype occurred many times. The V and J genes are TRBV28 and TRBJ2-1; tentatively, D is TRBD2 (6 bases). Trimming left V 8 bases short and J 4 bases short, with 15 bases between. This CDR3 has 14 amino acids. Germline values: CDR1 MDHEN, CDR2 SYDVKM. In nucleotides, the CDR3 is TGTGCCAGCGAGGGCCAGCGGGTATACAATGAGCAGTTCTTC. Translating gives CASEGQRVYNEQFF.

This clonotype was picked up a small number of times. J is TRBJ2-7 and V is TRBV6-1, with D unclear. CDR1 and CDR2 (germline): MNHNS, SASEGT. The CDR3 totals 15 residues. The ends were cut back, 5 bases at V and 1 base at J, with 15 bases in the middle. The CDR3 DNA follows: TGTGCCAGCAGTCACCTTACTACTCAATCCTACGAGCAGTACTTC. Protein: CASSHLTTQSYEQYF.

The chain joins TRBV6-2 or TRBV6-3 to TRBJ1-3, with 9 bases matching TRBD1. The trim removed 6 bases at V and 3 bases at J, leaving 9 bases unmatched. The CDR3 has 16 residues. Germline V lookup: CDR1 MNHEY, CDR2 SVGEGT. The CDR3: CASSDRTGGRGNTIYF. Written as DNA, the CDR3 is TGTGCCAGCAGCGACAGAACAGGGGGCCGTGGAAACACCATATATTTT.

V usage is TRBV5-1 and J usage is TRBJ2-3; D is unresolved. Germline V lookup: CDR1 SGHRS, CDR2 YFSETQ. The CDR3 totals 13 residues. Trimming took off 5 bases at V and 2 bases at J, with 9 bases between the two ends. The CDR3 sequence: CASSDWNTDTQYF. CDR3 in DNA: TGCGCCAGCAGTGACTGGAACACAGATACGCAGTATTTT.

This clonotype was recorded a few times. The CDR3 loop is CASSIGDTGSGELFF. As DNA, the CDR3 is TGTGCCAGTAGTATAGGTGACACTGGGTCCGGGGAGCTGTTTTTT. V is TRBV19 and J is TRBJ2-2; D is unresolved. V lost 1 base to trimming and J lost 6 bases, with 12 bases between them. The CDR3 is made up of 15 amino acids. Germline values: CDR1 LNHDA, CDR2 SQIVND (reference sequence).

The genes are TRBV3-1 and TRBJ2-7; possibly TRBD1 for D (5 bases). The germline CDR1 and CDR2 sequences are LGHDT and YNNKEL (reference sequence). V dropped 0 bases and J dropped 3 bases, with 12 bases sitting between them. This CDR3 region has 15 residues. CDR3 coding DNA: TGTGCCAGCAGCCAAGATCATTCTAGGGGCTACGAGCAGTACTTC. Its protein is CASSQDHSRGYEQYF.